A selection of T cell receptor beta chains follows, all from one sample in a study of CD8+ T cells in alopecia areata. Only in-frame clones appear in the TCRdb table, and some are missing; sequencing was by immunoSEQ multiplex PCR. The table has 200,000 or so clones, 55% to 75% seen once. The sample in question was CD4+ T cells sorted from blood, obtained at week 24, from a patient treated with tofacitinib. All receptors derive from a human donor with alopecia areata. Each CDR3 is given with its conserved first and last residue. The D gene is left open where the match is weak. Size is stated for part of the rows, as once, few or many counts, or as a class when the clone is expanded.

v_gene	abundance	len	d_gene	j_gene	CDR3aa	CDR3nt
TRBV7-3	few	14	TRBD1	TRBJ2-5	CASSKQGVYETQYF	TGTGCCAGCAGCAAACAGGGGGTTTATGAGACCCAGTACTTC
TRBV6-5	NA	15	TRBD1	TRBJ1-1	CASSYQNRGTTEAFF	TGTGCCAGCAGTTACCAAAACAGGGGGACCACTGAAGCTTTCTTT
TRBV7-2	few	15	NA	TRBJ2-3	CASSLGRGRTDTQYF	TGTGCCAGCAGCTTAGGACGGGGAAGAACAGATACGCAGTATTTT
TRBV6-1	NA	12	NA	TRBJ2-3	CASSETVRTQYF	TGTGCCAGCAGTGAGACAGTCCGTACGCAGTATTTT
TRBV30	NA	17	NA	TRBJ2-2	CAWSVPWIGGNTGELFF	TGTGCCTGGAGTGTACCTTGGATTGGGGGGAACACCGGGGAGCTGTTTTTT
TRBV7-9	NA	14	NA	TRBJ2-4	CASSLGDPGDIQYF	TGTGCCAGCAGCTTAGGGGACCCTGGGGACATTCAGTACTTC
TRBV5-6	few	14	NA	TRBJ2-1	CASSDKGTYNEQFF	TGTGCCAGCAGCGACAAAGGGACCTACAATGAGCAGTTCTTC
TRBV7-2	NA	14	NA	TRBJ2-5	CASSHTSTGETQYF	TGTGCCAGCAGCCATACTTCGACCGGGGAGACCCAGTACTTC
TRBV19	NA	16	TRBD1	TRBJ2-3	CASSLILGQGTDTQYF	TGTGCCAGTAGTTTAATCCTGGGACAGGGGACAGATACGCAGTATTTT
TRBV29-1	NA	14	TRBD1	TRBJ2-5	CSVEGGQTQETQYF	TGCAGCGTTGAAGGGGGACAGACCCAAGAGACCCAGTACTTC
TRBV2	few	15	NA	TRBJ2-5	CASSAVGVYQETQYF	TGTGCCAGCAGTGCGGTGGGCGTTTACCAAGAGACCCAGTACTTC
TRBV25-1	NA	16	NA	TRBJ2-2	CASRATGFGGTGELFF	TGTGCCAGCAGGGCAACAGGGTTCGGCGGCACCGGGGAGCTGTTTTTT
TRBV5-1	NA	13	NA	TRBJ2-1	CASVRDSYNEQFF	TGCGCCAGCGTACGGGACTCCTACAATGAGCAGTTCTTC
TRBV9	NA	15	NA	TRBJ1-2	CASSVGWGAPYGYTF	TGTGCCAGCAGCGTAGGGTGGGGAGCTCCCTATGGCTACACCTTC
TRBV30	NA	16	NA	TRBJ2-4	CAWSVKWAPPGDIQYF	TGTGCCTGGAGTGTAAAGTGGGCACCGCCGGGGGACATTCAGTACTTC
TRBV5-1	NA	14	NA	TRBJ2-5	CASSLLQDQETQYF	TGCGCCAGCAGCTTATTGCAGGACCAAGAGACCCAGTACTTC
TRBV19	few	13	NA	TRBJ1-5	CASSIRGNQPQHF	TGTGCCAGTAGTATTAGGGGAAATCAGCCCCAGCATTTT
TRBV15	NA	16	NA	TRBJ1-3	CATSRDRKESGNTIYF	TGTGCCACCAGCAGAGATCGGAAAGAATCTGGAAACACCATATATTTT
TRBV5-6	medium-sized	15	NA	TRBJ1-4	CASSFPGRPNEKLFF	TGTGCCAGCAGCTTCCCCGGGAGACCTAATGAAAAACTGTTTTTT
TRBV30	NA	14	NA	TRBJ2-5	CAWNNMAPKETQYF	TGTGCCTGGAATAATATGGCTCCTAAAGAGACCCAGTACTTC
TRBV11-2	NA	14	TRBD1	TRBJ2-7	CASSVDRGYHEQYF	TGTGCCAGCAGCGTGGACAGGGGTTACCACGAGCAGTACTTC
TRBV7-2	NA	14	NA	TRBJ2-7	CASSLPGRSYEQYF	TGTGCCAGCAGCCTACCGGGACGTTCCTACGAGCAGTACTTC
TRBV30	few	14	TRBD2	TRBJ2-1	CAWSVKLAGVEQFF	TGTGCCTGGAGTGTTAAACTAGCGGGAGTTGAGCAGTTCTTC
TRBV19	few	16	TRBD1	TRBJ1-5	CASSTTGGFGNQPQHF	TGTGCCAGTAGTACTACAGGGGGCTTCGGCAATCAGCCCCAGCATTTT